The subject of this entry is one T cell receptor (beta chain). What it binds is not known. The entry originates in a study of T cell repertoires in cytomegalovirus infection. Study-level background: The public TCR beta signatures pointed to both CMV infection and matching HLA type. Study-level results: CMV-specific TCR beta clonotypes restricted by HLA-C were the ones dominating the ex vivo response.

MiXCR, run by TCRdb on the reads, gives a single entry per CDR3 protein. In the table there are about 740,000 distinct CDR3 sequences, less than 40% of which are singletons. Input material: PBMCs. This receptor was taken from a human donor in good health (CMV status not recorded). Some clones in this sample may be carry-over from other donors' samples.

The CDR3 DNA reads as TGTGCCAGTAAGGTCGGGCAGGGACGAGGCTACACCTTC. Translating gives CASKVGQGRGYTF. The V call is TRBV19, the J call TRBJ1-2; a weak D match, TRBD1 (5 bases). The V end was cut by 7 bases, the J end by 8 bases, with 17 bases between. The germline V gene encodes CDR1 LNHDA and CDR2 SQIVND (reference sequence). The CDR3 covers 13 residues.